The clone carrying this TCR beta chain was observed at least ten times. Its antigen is unidentified. The study profiled TCR beta VDJ and CDR3 using genomic DNA as template. TCRdb called the reads again in MiXCR, with one record for every CDR3 protein. This sample has 400,000 to 450,000 distinct CDR3 sequences, with about two thirds found just once. This specimen belongs to a study of CD8+CD57+ T cells in acquired aplastic anemia. Overall study findings and caveats: Patients and controls shared twenty-nine CD8+ CDR3 sequences, highly expressed in patients.

Sample: sorted CD4+, CD8+, or CD8+CD57+ T cells (not recorded which) from PBMCs. The sequence was collected from a human donor in good health, serving as a control.

CDR3 loop: CASSLVPGTDTISGANVLTF. The CDR3 nucleotides read TGTGCCAGCAGCTTAGTGCCAGGGACAGACACAATCTCTGGGGCCAACGTCCTGACTTTC. This sequence joins TRBV7-2 and TRBJ2-6; the match to TRBD1 covers 7 bases. From germline, CDR1 is SGHTA and CDR2 FQGNSA. Trimming at V came to 1 base and at J to 0 bases, leaving 12 bases not matched to a gene. The CDR3 runs 20 residues.